This T cell receptor beta chain was identified during a study of cytomegalovirus exposure and HLA in healthy donors. Study conclusions and caveats: Specificity of a few CMV-associated chains for CMV antigens was verified in vitro. Usually a TCR sequence was rare, but some public TCRs were found in many donors. The tendency of first-cohort TCR clusters to co-occur in the 110 or so validation repertoires emerged from a later analysis.

Sequencing was performed with immunoSEQ multiplex PCR; in TCRdb, only in-frame clones are kept and a portion is missing. The repertoire includes about 200,000 clones, roughly 91% of them detected once, and 1.5% to 2.5% sits in the top ten. A remark on this clone: Its antigen is not known.

Germline CDR1 and CDR2: MDHEN and SYDVKM. The V end lost 3 bases, the J end lost 5 bases, and 18 bases lay between the germline ends. This CDR3 has 16 amino acids. This chain links TRBV28 with TRBJ2-3, with D maybe TRBD2 (7 bases). Sequenced: PBMCs. The receptor comes from a woman in her late teens or twenties in good health and CMV-seropositive. The DNA of the CDR3 is TGTGCCAGCAGTTTCCTGGGGGGGTTAGGGGGAGATACGCAGTATTTT. Protein product: CASSFLGGLGGDTQYF.